These 9 T cell receptor beta chains share one sample of origin, sequenced in a study of early stage breast cancer tumors. Using immunoSEQ multiplex PCR, the repertoire was profiled, and TCRdb retains in-frame clones only, with some absent. The sample has 51,000 or so clones; roughly four fifths are singletons. Input material: blood. These receptors came from a person in their fifties or sixties with breast cancer.

The chain carries TRBV7-2 and TRBJ2-6, with D maybe TRBD1 (5 bases). The CDR3 consists of 15 residues. The V gene's germline CDR1 is SGHTA and CDR2 FQGNSA. Deletions cut 4 bases from V and 4 bases from J, with 11 bases between. Written as DNA, the CDR3 is TGTGCCAGCAGCTCGCAGGGCTACGGGGCCAACGTCCTGACTTTC. Translated, it gives CASSSQGYGANVLTF.

The V and J genes are TRBV9 and TRBJ1-2, with D unresolved. Germline V CDR1 and CDR2: SGDLS, YYNGEE. The CDR3 covers 13 residues. Trimming removed 2 bases from V and 3 bases from J, with 8 bases in between. The CDR3 region is CASSVGEDYGYTF. The CDR3 bases are TGTGCCAGCAGCGTTGGGGAGGACTATGGCTACACCTTC.

The table lists this clone with a few counts. The rearrangement links TRBV19 to TRBJ2-7; 8 bases fit TRBD1. With 10 bases clipped from V and 4 bases from J, the junction kept 6 bases outside the gene matches. The CDR3 consists of 12 residues. Germline V gene lookup returns CDR1 LNHDA and CDR2 SQIVND (reference sequence). Here the CDR3 DNA reads TGTGCCACCTCGGACAGGGTGTACGAGCAGTACTTC. Its translation: CATSDRVYEQYF.

The V call is TRBV29-1, the J call TRBJ2-2, with a tentative D call TRBD2 (5 bases). The CDR3 has 13 amino acids. V shed 5 bases and J shed 4 bases, with 11 bases lying between them. Looked up from germline, CDR1 is SQVTM and CDR2 is ANQGSEA. CDR3: CSVLRGSTGELFF. For the CDR3, the DNA is TGCAGCGTTCTGCGTGGGAGCACCGGGGAGCTGTTTTTT.

The sample holds a few counts of this clone. The chain is built from TRBV19 and TRBJ1-3; possible D gene TRBD1, 5 bases. V was trimmed by 10 bases and J by 5 bases, leaving 15 bases between them. The CDR3 is made up of 13 amino acids. Germline values: CDR1 LNHDA, CDR2 SQIVND (reference sequence). DNA of the CDR3: TGTGCCACAACCCAGGGTCTTCGAAACACCATATATTTT. This encodes CATTQGLRNTIYF.

This sequence joins TRBV7-9 and TRBJ1-2; D unclear. CDR1 SEHNR and CDR2 FQNEAQ come from the germline V gene (reference sequence). Between the trimmed V and J ends, which lost 1 base and 4 bases, there was a span of 7 bases. The CDR3 spans 13 residues. The CDR3 sequence: CASSLGFLYGYTF. CDR3 sequence (DNA): TGTGCCAGCAGCTTAGGATTCCTCTATGGCTACACCTTC.

The chain is built from TRBV11-2 and TRBJ2-3; perhaps TRBD2 as D (6 bases). V was shortened by 5 bases and J by 4 bases, with 7 bases between the two germline ends. In germline, CDR1 is SGHAT, CDR2 FQNNGV. The CDR3 spans 12 residues. The CDR3 region has the DNA TGTGCCAGCAGCCGGAGGGCAGATACGCAGTATTTT. Residues: CASSRRADTQYF. The variable domain in full, with the rest retrieved from reference TRBV11-2 and TRBJ2-3, is EAGVAQSPRYKIIEKRQSVAFWCNPISGHATLYWYQQILGQGPKLLIQFQNNGVVDDSQLPKDRFSAERLKGVDSTLKIQPAKLEDSAVYLCASSRRADTQYFGPGTRLTVL.

This clone was counted a single time. The chain links TRBV15 to TRBJ1-5; D call uncertain. In germline, CDR1 is LNHNV, CDR2 YYDKDF (reference sequence). V dropped 1 base and J dropped 6 bases, with 7 bases sitting between them. CDR3 length: 13 residues. CDR3 in DNA: TGTGCCACCAGCAGAGGTAGGGTTCAGCCCCAGCATTTT. Translating it yields CATSRGRVQPQHF. The full variable domain, with the rest looked up from reference TRBV15 and TRBJ1-5, is DAMVIQNPRYQVTQFGKPVTLSCSQTLNHNVMYWYQQKSSQAPKLLFHYYDKDFNNEADTPDNFQSRRPNTSFCFLDIRSPGLGDTAMYLCATSRGRVQPQHFGDGTRLSIL.

The J gene is TRBJ1-5, the V gene TRBV19; the D is unclear. Germline CDR1 is LNHDA and CDR2 is SQIVND (reference sequence). Deletions cut 4 bases from V and 7 bases from J, with 14 bases between. CDR3 size: 14 residues. For the CDR3, the DNA is TGTGCCAGTAGTAGGCGGTTAGCCAACCAGCCCCAGCATTTT. Residues: CASSRRLANQPQHF.